The 9 T cell receptor beta chains presented below share a single source sample, sequenced in a study of shared T cell receptors in the human thymus. Generated by immunoSEQ multiplex PCR, the TCRdb table keeps only in-frame clones and is missing some. The sample lists hundreds of thousands of clones; approximately 83% were seen once. This sample also belongs to another study, concerning human thymus T cells.

The sequenced material came from thymocytes. These receptors originate from a girl younger than two with a congenital heart defect.

This chain joins TRBV4-1 and TRBJ2-7, with TRBD1 as a possible D gene (6 bases). The CDR3 consists of 18 residues. The germline V gene has CDR1 MGHRA and CDR2 YSYEKL. Trimming removed 1 base from V and 3 bases from J, with 22 bases in between. The CDR3 DNA sequence: TGCGCCAGCAGCCAAGGGTTTGGACAGTTTGTGAAAAACTACGAGCAGTACTTC. Protein sequence: CASSQGFGQFVKNYEQYF.

The chain has TRBV9 and TRBJ1-2; tentatively, D is TRBD1 (6 bases). The germline CDR1 and CDR2 sequences are SGDLS and YYNGEE. The germline V and J ends were trimmed by 3 bases and 2 bases, with 17 bases remaining between them. CDR3 length: 16 amino acids. The CDR3 DNA reads TGTGCCAGCAGCGCCGAGGCAGGGGCCTCGAACTATGGCTACACCTTC. Its protein is CASSAEAGASNYGYTF.

This chain connects TRBV7-5 to TRBJ2-7; the D call TRBD1 from the table was never checked on the DNA. TRBV7-5 is designated a pseudogene. The CDR3 is made up of 17 amino acids. CDR3 sequence reads: CARSLCDPGQDSYEQYF. The CDR3 coding sequence is TGTGCCAGAAGCTTATGCGATCCGGGACAGGACTCCTACGAGCAGTACTTC.

The chain uses TRBV4-1 and TRBJ2-3; 10 bases are a match to TRBD1. The CDR3 runs 17 residues. J was trimmed by 4 bases and V by 0 bases; bases with no gene match: 7. Per germline, CDR1 MGHRA and CDR2 YSYEKL. The CDR3 DNA follows: TGCGCCAGCAGCCAAGATCACGGGGACAGGGGTGCAGATACGCAGTATTTT. Protein: CASSQDHGDRGADTQYF.

This rearrangement joins TRBV29-1 to TRBJ2-7, with unresolved D. Germline values: CDR1 SQVTM, CDR2 ANQGSEA. V lost 6 bases to trimming and J lost 0 bases, with 9 bases between them. CDR3 length: 12 amino acids. CDR3 sequence: CSVAPGSYEQYF. Written as DNA, the CDR3 is TGCAGCGTAGCCCCGGGCTCCTACGAGCAGTACTTC.

The V and J genes are TRBV27 and TRBJ1-2; 8 bases match TRBD1. The CDR3 spans 17 residues. Germline V CDR1 and CDR2: MNHEY, SMNVEV (reference sequence). The junction had 15 bases not matched to a gene; V was cut back by 5 bases and J by 4 bases. The DNA for the CDR3 is TGTGCCAGCAGTCAAGGGCCCCAGGGGGCGAGTAGCTATGGCTACACCTTC. This sequence encodes CASSQGPQGASSYGYTF.

V is TRBV5-5 and J is TRBJ1-1, with 9 bases identical to TRBD1. Germline CDR1 is SGHKS and CDR2 is YYEKEE (reference sequence). V dropped 4 bases and J dropped 1; count of bases not matched to a gene: 14. This CDR3 contains 18 residues. CDR3 bases: TGTGCCAGCAGCCTCGGATGGGGGGACAGGGCGAGGAACACTGAAGCTTTCTTT. Its translation is CASSLGWGDRARNTEAFF. Complete variable domain (other parts from reference TRBV5-5 and TRBJ1-1): DAGVTQSPTHLIKTRGQQVTLRCSPISGHKSVSWYQQVLGQGPQFIFQYYEKEERGRGNFPDRFSARQFPNYSSELNVNALLLGDSALYLCASSLGWGDRARNTEAFFGQGTRLTVV.

The chain is built from TRBV5-1 and TRBJ2-2; 7 positions match TRBD1. This CDR3 is 16 amino acids long. The J segment lost 6 bases and the V segment lost 4 bases, leaving 12 bases of the junction unmatched. CDR1 is SGHRS, CDR2 YFSETQ, per germline. This chain's CDR3 is CASSGRQGQGAGELFF. In DNA form, the CDR3 reads TGCGCCAGCAGCGGAAGACAGGGTCAGGGGGCCGGGGAGCTGTTTTTT.

The chain combines TRBV10-3 with TRBJ2-2, with 8 nucleotides matching TRBD1. The CDR3 is 17 residues long. J gave up 8 bases and V 0 bases, and 11 bases lay outside the gene matches. Looked up from germline, CDR1 is ENHRY and CDR2 is SYGVKD. The chain's CDR3 is CAISESGQEVDWGELFF. The CDR3 region has the DNA TGTGCCATCAGTGAGTCGGGACAGGAAGTCGATTGGGGGGAGCTGTTTTTT.